The T cell receptor beta chain described here comes from a study of T-cell reconstitution after alpha-beta-depleted transplantation in children. V was clipped by 8 bases and J by 13 bases; unmatched bases: 14. CDR1 and CDR2 (germline): PRHDT, FYEKMQ (reference sequence). This CDR3 has 15 amino acids. This clonotype was counted at least ten times. Preparation of the TCRbeta library involved a method that used unique molecular identifiers. MiXCR, applied by TCRdb to the PCR reads, yields one record per CDR3 protein. The sample carries more than 150,000 distinct CDR3 sequences, approximately 14% recorded once.

This chain connects TRBV13 to TRBJ2-1; the match to TRBD2 covers 13 bases. The material was PBMCs from the stem cell graft donor, obtained from the stem cell graft. This TCR derives from a human donor who donated a stem cell graft to a child with acute lymphoblastic leukemia. CDR3 coding DNA: TGTGCCAGCGGCCAAAAACTAGCGGGAGGGACGGAACAGTTCTTC. Residues: CASGQKLAGGTEQFF.